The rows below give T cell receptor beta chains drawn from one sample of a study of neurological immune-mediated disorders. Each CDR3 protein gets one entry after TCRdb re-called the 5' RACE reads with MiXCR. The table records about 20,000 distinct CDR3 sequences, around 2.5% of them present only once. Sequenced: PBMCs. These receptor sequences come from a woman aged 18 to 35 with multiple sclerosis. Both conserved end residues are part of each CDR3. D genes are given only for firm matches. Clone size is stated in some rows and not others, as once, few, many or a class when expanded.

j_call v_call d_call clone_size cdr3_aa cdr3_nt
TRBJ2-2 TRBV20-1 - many CSANQDGTGELFF TGCAGTGCTAACCAGGACGGCACCGGGGAGCTGTTTTTT
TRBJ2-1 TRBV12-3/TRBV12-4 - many CASSATGPINEQFF TGTGCCAGCAGTGCCACGGGGCCTATCAATGAGCAGTTCTTC
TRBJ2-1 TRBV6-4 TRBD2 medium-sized CASSHQREGEQFF TGTGCCAGCAGCCACCAACGGGAGGGTGAGCAGTTCTTC
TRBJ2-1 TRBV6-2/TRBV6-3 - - CASSTRSYNEQFF TGTGCCAGCAGTACCAGGTCCTACAATGAGCAGTTCTTC
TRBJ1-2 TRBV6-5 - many CASSYSSQGMGYGYTF TGTGCCAGCAGTTACTCGAGTCAGGGGATGGGCTATGGCTACACCTTC
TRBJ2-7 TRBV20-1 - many CSAPREGDLSWQYF TGCAGTGCTCCCCGAGAGGGGGACCTTTCTTGGCAGTACTTC
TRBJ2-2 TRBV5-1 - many CASSLSPTSELFF TGCGCCAGCAGCTTATCCCCGACCTCGGAGCTGTTTTTT
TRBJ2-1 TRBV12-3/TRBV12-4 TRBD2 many CASSSPRTSGRGEQFF TGTGCCAGCAGTTCCCCCAGGACTAGCGGGAGGGGTGAGCAGTTCTTC
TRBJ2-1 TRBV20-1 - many CSASPRSSYNEQFF TGCAGTGCTAGCCCTAGGAGTTCCTACAATGAGCAGTTCTTC
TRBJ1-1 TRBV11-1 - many CASSLGTAEAFF TGTGCCAGCAGCTTAGGGACAGCTGAAGCTTTCTTT
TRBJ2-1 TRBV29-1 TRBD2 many CSALGGGNEQFF TGCAGCGCCCTCGGGGGGGGCAATGAGCAGTTCTTC
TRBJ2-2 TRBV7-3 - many CASSPDRAGTGELFF TGTGCCAGCAGCCCGGACCGGGCCGGCACCGGGGAGCTGTTTTTT
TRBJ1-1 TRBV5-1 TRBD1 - CASSPETDRGNTEAFF TGCGCCAGCAGCCCGGAAACCGACAGGGGAAACACTGAAGCTTTCTTT
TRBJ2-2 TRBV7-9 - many CASSSTVGGELFF TGTGCCAGCAGCTCCACTGTTGGCGGGGAGCTGTTTTTT
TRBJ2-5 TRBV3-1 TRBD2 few CASSYWTSAIEETQYF TGTGCCAGCAGCTACTGGACTAGCGCTATTGAAGAGACCCAGTACTTC
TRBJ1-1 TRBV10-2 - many CASSENSGGTEAFF TGCGCCAGCAGTGAGAATTCGGGGGGCACTGAAGCTTTCTTT
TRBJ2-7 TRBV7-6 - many CASSTRDNAYEQYF TGTGCCAGCAGCACCCGGGACAACGCCTACGAGCAGTACTTC
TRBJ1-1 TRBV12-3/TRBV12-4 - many CASSFRFPLNTEAFF TGTGCCAGCAGTTTTCGTTTCCCGCTGAACACTGAAGCTTTCTTT
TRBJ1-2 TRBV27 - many CASSLSGISFYGYTF TGTGCCAGCAGTTTAAGCGGGATAAGCTTCTATGGCTACACCTTC
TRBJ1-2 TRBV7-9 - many CASSLLDNNYGYTF TGTGCCAGCAGCTTATTGGACAACAACTATGGCTACACCTTC
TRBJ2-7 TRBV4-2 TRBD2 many CASSQVAGLAKHEQYF TGTGCCAGCAGCCAAGTGGCGGGACTAGCTAAACACGAGCAGTACTTC
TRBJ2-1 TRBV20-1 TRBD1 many CSANLDRVYNEQFF TGCAGTGCTAACCTGGACAGGGTCTACAATGAGCAGTTCTTC
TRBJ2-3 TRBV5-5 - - CASSHSRGFADTQYF TGTGCCAGCAGCCACAGCAGGGGATTTGCAGATACGCAGTATTTT
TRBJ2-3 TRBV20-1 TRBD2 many CSAGTALAGGGDTQYF TGCAGTGCTGGGACGGCACTAGCGGGAGGGGGAGATACGCAGTATTTT
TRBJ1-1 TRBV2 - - CASSERAPVGTEAFF TGTGCCAGCAGTGAACGGGCCCCTGTAGGGACTGAAGCTTTCTTT